This is a list of T cell receptor beta chains from one sample in a study of Ad26.COV2.S vaccination and SARS-CoV-2 variants. The method was immunoSEQ multiplex PCR; TCRdb's version includes in-frame clones alone and lacks a portion of them. The sample records fewer than 500,000 clones, 80% to 95% being singletons. Sequences were derived from peripheral blood, sampled in a trial of Ad26.COV2.S vaccine versus placebo. Every receptor here comes from a person between 18 and 60 years old who received the Ad26.COV2.S COVID-19 vaccine or a placebo. Each CDR3 is given with its conserved first and last residue. A D gene is named only where the DNA matches it firmly. The size entry is marked missing in some rows and otherwise reads once, few, many or a size class.

j_call,clone_size,v_call,d_call,cdr3_nt,cdr3_aa
TRBJ2-4,-,TRBV20-1,-,TGCAGTGCTAGTTCCGGGACCAAAAACATTCAGTACTTC,CSASSGTKNIQYF
TRBJ2-7,-,TRBV6-2/TRBV6-3,TRBD2,TGTGCCAGCAGTGAGTCCGGACTAGCTGGGCGAGAGCAGTACTTC,CASSESGLAGREQYF
TRBJ2-7,-,TRBV3-1/TRBV3-2,TRBD2,TGTGCCAGCAGCCAAGGGCTAGCGGTATACGAGCAGTACTTC,CASSQGLAVYEQYF
TRBJ1-2,-,TRBV6-2/TRBV6-3,TRBD1,TGTGCCAGCAGTTACGTCCCGGGACAGGGGGCTCGAGGTGGCTACACCTTC,CASSYVPGQGARGGYTF
TRBJ2-3,-,TRBV13,TRBD2,TGTGCCAGCAGCTTCCTGGGGAAGCGGGGAGTTGACGATACGCAGTATTTT,CASSFLGKRGVDDTQYF
TRBJ1-1,-,TRBV18,-,TGTGCCAGCTCACGAGGGGAGAACACTGAAGCTTTCTTT,CASSRGENTEAFF
TRBJ2-7,-,TRBV4-1,TRBD2,TGCGCCAGCAGCGGGACTAGCGTGGGTGAGCAGTACTTC,CASSGTSVGEQYF
TRBJ2-7,-,TRBV24-1,TRBD2,TGTGCCACCAGTGATTTCCCCGCTAGCGGGAGGGCCCTCTCCTACGAGCAGTACTTC,CATSDFPASGRALSYEQYF
TRBJ2-3,-,TRBV6-5,-,TGTGCCAGCAGGCATACAGATACGCAGTATTTT,CASRHTDTQYF
TRBJ1-6,once,TRBV7-9,-,TGTGCCAGCAGCTTTCGTAACAGTTACAATTCACCCCTCCACTTT,CASSFRNSYNSPLHF
TRBJ2-3,-,TRBV4-1,TRBD2,TGCGCCAGCAGCCAAATTCTGTTGACTAGCGGGAGAGATACGCAGTATTTT,CASSQILLTSGRDTQYF
TRBJ2-2,-,TRBV4-1,-,TGCGCCAGCAGCCAAGGCACCGAGGCGAACACCGGGGAGCTGTTTTTT,CASSQGTEANTGELFF
TRBJ2-2,-,TRBV18,TRBD2,TGTGCCAGCTCACCCCAAGCGGGAACGAACACCGGGGAGCTGTTTTTT,CASSPQAGTNTGELFF
TRBJ2-7,-,TRBV4-1,-,TGCGCCAGCAGCCAAGAAGCAGGGGCGGGAGCCTACGAGCAGTACTTC,CASSQEAGAGAYEQYF
TRBJ2-7,-,TRBV27,TRBD1,TGTGCCAGCAGCCCGGGACAGGTGGAAAAGCAGTACTTC,CASSPGQVEKQYF
TRBJ1-1,-,TRBV19,-,TGTGCCACTGGAAACACTGAAGCTTTCTTT,CATGNTEAFF
TRBJ2-7,-,TRBV6-5,TRBD2,TGTGCCAGCAGTCCCACTAGCGGGCCCTACGAGCAGTACTTC,CASSPTSGPYEQYF
TRBJ1-2,-,TRBV24-1,-,TGTGCCACCCGTATAGTGCGGACAGTTTTAAACTATGGCTACACCTTC,CATRIVRTVLNYGYTF
TRBJ1-5,-,TRBV19,-,TGTGCCAGTAGTGGGACGGGCGGTGGTCAGCCCCAGCATTTT,CASSGTGGGQPQHF
TRBJ2-5,-,TRBV5-5,-,TGTGCCAGCAGCAGGGACAAGTACCAAGAGACCCAGTACTTC,CASSRDKYQETQYF
TRBJ2-7,-,TRBV6-1,-,TGTGCCAGCAGTGAATCTCCCTTGGTCACCTACGAGCAGTACTTC,CASSESPLVTYEQYF
TRBJ2-7,-,TRBV7-2,TRBD2,TGTGCCAGCAGCCTAACTAGCGGGAGCGAATACGAGCAGTACTTC,CASSLTSGSEYEQYF
TRBJ1-1,-,TRBV11-2,-,TGTGCCAGCAGCCCGCCCGGTTCTGAAGCTTTCTTT,CASSPPGSEAFF
TRBJ1-1,-,TRBV18,-,TGTGCCAGCTCACTTGGTCCGGGACGCAACACTGAAGCTTTCTTT,CASSLGPGRNTEAFF
TRBJ2-1,-,TRBV29-1,-,TGCAGCGCCTTTACGGCGGGGATCGGAGCCTCCTACAATGAGCAGTTCTTC,CSAFTAGIGASYNEQFF
TRBJ1-1,-,TRBV6-5,-,TGTGCCAGCAGCCTTGTGGACAACTTTAACACTGAAGCTTTCTTT,CASSLVDNFNTEAFF
TRBJ1-1,-,TRBV5-4,-,TGTGCCAGCAGCTTGGTAGGAGGGGGGCCGACGAACACTGAAGCTTTCTTT,CASSLVGGGPTNTEAFF
TRBJ1-2,-,TRBV6-5,-,TGTGCCAGCAGTTACTATCAGGGACCCTATGGCTACACCTTC,CASSYYQGPYGYTF
TRBJ2-1,-,TRBV9,TRBD2,TGTGCCAGCAGCGCATACAGCGGGAGGGGATACAATGAGCAGTTCTTC,CASSAYSGRGYNEQFF
TRBJ2-3,-,TRBV7-2,TRBD2,TGTGCCAGCAGCTTAGATCCGGCGGGAGTGGGTTTCGACACAGATACGCAGTATTTT,CASSLDPAGVGFDTDTQYF
TRBJ1-2,-,TRBV5-4,-,TGTGCCAGCAGCTTGAGCCCAGGAGGAGGCCTATATGGCTACACCTTC,CASSLSPGGGLYGYTF
TRBJ2-7,-,TRBV30,-,TGTGCCTGGAGATCGGACCCTCAATCCTACGAGCAGTACTTC,CAWRSDPQSYEQYF
TRBJ2-2,few,TRBV4-2,-,TGTGCCAGCAGCCAAGGGGGAGGGAACACCGGGGAGCTGTTTTTT,CASSQGGGNTGELFF
TRBJ2-6,-,TRBV15,-,TGTGCCACCAGCAGAAACAGGGAGTCTGGGGCCAACGTCCTGACTTTC,CATSRNRESGANVLTF
TRBJ1-2,-,TRBV5-4,-,TGTGCCAGCAGCTTGGAATCCTACTATGGCTACACCTTC,CASSLESYYGYTF
TRBJ2-7,-,TRBV9,TRBD1,TGTGCCAGCAGCGCCCTGGGACAGGGGTTCATCTACGAGCAGTACTTC,CASSALGQGFIYEQYF
TRBJ2-1,-,TRBV10-3,-,TGTGCCCTTTCACCCGGTGGGGACAATGAGCAGTTCTTC,CALSPGGDNEQFF
TRBJ2-5,-,TRBV18,-,TGTGCCAGCTCACCACCAACAGCCAGAGAGACCCAGTACTTC,CASSPPTARETQYF
TRBJ2-7,-,TRBV7-6,TRBD2,TGTGCCAGCAGCTTACTCGGCGGGACTAAACTTTACGAGCAGTACTTC,CASSLLGGTKLYEQYF
TRBJ1-4,once,TRBV2,-,TGTGCCAGCAGTGAGAGGGTCAGGGAAAAACTGTTTTTT,CASSERVREKLFF
TRBJ2-1,few,TRBV29-1,TRBD1,TGCAGCGTTTTCCTTTCTGGGACAGGGTTACGGAATGAGCAGTTCTTC,CSVFLSGTGLRNEQFF
TRBJ1-3,-,TRBV6-5,-,TGTGCCAGCAGTTACGGACAAGCCTCTGGAAACACCATATATTTT,CASSYGQASGNTIYF
TRBJ1-5,-,TRBV14,TRBD1,TGTGCCAGCAGCCAAAAGGGGGATCAGGGGGCCAGCAATCAGCCCCAGCATTTT,CASSQKGDQGASNQPQHF
TRBJ1-5,-,TRBV19,TRBD1,TGTGCCAGTAGTATCTCTTCGTGGGACAGGGGACCCTTGGAGGACCATAGCAATCAGCCCCAGCATTTT,CASSISSWDRGPLEDHSNQPQHF
TRBJ1-2,-,TRBV6-5,-,TGTGCCAGCAGCAGAGACAGCGCTAACTATGGCTACACCTTC,CASSRDSANYGYTF
TRBJ2-1,-,TRBV2,-,TGTGCCAGCATGCAGGGGCCGTCCTACAATGAGCAGTTCTTC,CASMQGPSYNEQFF
TRBJ2-5,-,TRBV9,-,TGTGCCAGCAGCGTAGCCCCGGGACCTAAAGAGACCCAGTACTTC,CASSVAPGPKETQYF
TRBJ2-3,-,TRBV7-2,-,TGTGCCAGCAGCTTAGGACCGCCTAGCACAGATACGCAGTATTTT,CASSLGPPSTDTQYF
TRBJ2-7,few,TRBV11-2,TRBD1,TGTGCCAGCAGCTTCGACAGGGGGCGCGAGCAGTACTTC,CASSFDRGREQYF
TRBJ2-3,-,TRBV27,-,TGTGCCAGCAGCCTACACCGGGGCAGCCAAAGCACAGATACGCAGTATTTT,CASSLHRGSQSTDTQYF
TRBJ1-2,-,TRBV7-9,TRBD1,TGTGCCAGCAGCTTAGAGGGGGCGCTTGGCTACACCTTC,CASSLEGALGYTF
TRBJ2-2,-,TRBV19,-,TGTGCCAGTAGTTATCTAGCGTCGAACACCGGGGAGCTGTTTTTT,CASSYLASNTGELFF
TRBJ2-1,once,TRBV27,-,TGTGCCAGCAGTTTGACTATGAGCTCCTACAATGAGCAGTTCTTC,CASSLTMSSYNEQFF
TRBJ2-1,-,TRBV3-1/TRBV3-2,TRBD2,TGTGCCAGCAGCCAAGTGGTTGGGACTAGCGGGAAGAGCTCCTACAATGAGCAGTTCTTC,CASSQVVGTSGKSSYNEQFF
TRBJ2-7,-,TRBV5-1,-,TGCGCCAGCAGCTTGGGACAGGCGATCTACGAGCAGTACTTC,CASSLGQAIYEQYF
TRBJ1-6,-,TRBV7-8,-,TGTGCCAGCAGCTTACGGACAGATTCACCCCTCCACTTT,CASSLRTDSPLHF
TRBJ2-4,-,TRBV2,-,TGTGCCAGCAGGGATTGGAGGGCGGCCAAAAACATTCAGTACTTC,CASRDWRAAKNIQYF
TRBJ2-7,-,TRBV15,-,TGTGCCACCAGCAGAGATGGGTCAGGACTACCATACGAGCAGTACTTC,CATSRDGSGLPYEQYF
TRBJ1-5,-,TRBV15,-,TGTGCCACCAGCGTTGGGGGCAATCAGCCCCAGCATTTT,CATSVGGNQPQHF
TRBJ1-2,-,TRBV10-3,-,TGTGCCATCAGTGAGTCCAGGGCAGGGCCGGGAGGCTACACCTTC,CAISESRAGPGGYTF